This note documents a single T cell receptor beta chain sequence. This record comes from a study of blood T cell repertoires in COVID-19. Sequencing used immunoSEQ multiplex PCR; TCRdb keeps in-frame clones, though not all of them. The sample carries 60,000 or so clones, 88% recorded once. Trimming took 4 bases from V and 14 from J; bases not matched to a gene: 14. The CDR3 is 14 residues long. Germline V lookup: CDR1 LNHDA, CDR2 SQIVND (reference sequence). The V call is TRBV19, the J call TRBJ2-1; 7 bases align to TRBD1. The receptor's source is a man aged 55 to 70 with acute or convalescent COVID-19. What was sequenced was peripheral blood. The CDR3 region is CASSTDRVNSLKFF. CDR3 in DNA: TGTGCCAGTAGTACAGACAGGGTCAATAGCCTAAAGTTCTTC.